The 22 T cell receptor beta chains below were found in one sample sequenced in a study of T cells in Graves' hyperthyroidism and ophthalmopathy (dated by TCRdb to between 2018 and 2020). To prepare the library, multiplex PCR was applied. These reads were obtained on an Illumina HiSeq 2000. TCR beta CDR3 regions were amplified from RNA transcripts. For the first round of RT-PCR on the TCR CDR3, the HTBI primer set was used together with the Qiagen OneStep RT-PCR kit. TCRdb reworked the public reads: Q25 trimming with fastp, MiXCR clone assembly, productive beta chains retained. Every entry covers one CDR3 protein and lists the most common genes and DNA from its rows. The sample profile shows a few hundred thousand distinct CDR3 sequences; 14% of them were found once. The top ten clonotypes cover around 13% of the sample. The sequenced sample was blood. These receptors all stem from a woman aged 40 to 55 with Graves' hyperthyroidism.

This clonotype has ten or more counts. The chain joins TRBV20-1 to TRBJ1-5, with 10 bases lining up with TRBD1. The CDR3 totals 17 residues. Trimming removed 6 bases from V and 6 bases from J; junction bases left unmatched: 17. Per germline, CDR1 DFQATT and CDR2 SNEGSKA (reference sequence). CDR3 nucleotides: TGCAGTGCACATGTCGGGACAGGGGCTGGTTTGTTTCAGCCCCAGCATTTT. Protein: CSAHVGTGAGLFQPQHF.

This chain connects TRBV29-1 to TRBJ2-3, with unresolved D. The CDR3 spans 15 residues. Germline loops: CDR1 SQVTM, CDR2 ANQGSEA. Trimming removed 5 bases at V and 0 bases at J, with 15 bases between. This chain's CDR3 is CSVIGQYPSTDTQYF. CDR3 nucleotide sequence: TGCAGCGTTATTGGGCAGTACCCTAGCACAGATACGCAGTATTTT.

This clonotype was counted ten times or more. V is TRBV3-1 and J is TRBJ2-7; 7 bases match TRBD2. The CDR3 length is 14 residues. Germline lookup yields CDR1 LGHDT and CDR2 YNNKEL (reference sequence). The junction had 10 bases not matched to a gene; V was cut back by 5 bases and J by 6 bases. The CDR3 here is CASSSSSGALEQYF. The CDR3 bases are TGTGCCAGCAGCTCCTCCAGCGGGGCTCTCGAGCAGTACTTC.

The chain links TRBV10-3 to TRBJ2-2, with D possibly TRBD1 on 6 matching bases. The CDR3 totals 15 residues. With 3 bases removed from V and 4 bases from J, the gap between germline ends came to 12 bases. In germline, CDR1 is ENHRY, CDR2 SYGVKD. The CDR3: CAISDASGATGELFF. The CDR3 nucleotides are TGTGCCATCAGTGATGCTTCAGGGGCCACCGGGGAGCTGTTTTTT.

This clonotype was found a few times. The V gene is TRBV2, the J gene TRBJ2-6; D is possibly TRBD1 or TRBD2 (5 bases each). The V gene lost 7 bases and the J gene lost 0 bases, with 10 bases spanning the gap. The germline gives CDR1 SNHLY, CDR2 FYNNEI. The CDR3 runs to 15 residues. As DNA, the CDR3 is TGTGCCAGCACCGGGGCGGTCTCTGGGGCCAACGTCCTGACTTTC. Encoded protein: CASTGAVSGANVLTF.

This clonotype was seen many times. The V and J genes are TRBV7-2 and TRBJ2-5; TRBD2 matches at 7 bases. V trimming: 6 bases; J trimming: 0 bases; junction bases outside the gene matches: 10. This CDR3 is built from 16 residues. The germline gives CDR1 SGHTA, CDR2 FQGNSA. The CDR3 DNA is TGTGCCAGCAGACGCTCTAGCGGCCCCTACCAAGAGACCCAGTACTTC. Its protein is CASRRSSGPYQETQYF.

This clonotype occurred many times. V and J are TRBV30 and TRBJ2-7; D remains unclear. Germline loops: CDR1 GTSNPN, CDR2 SVGIG (reference sequence). The germline V and J ends were trimmed by 0 bases and 4 bases, with 7 bases remaining between them. This CDR3 comprises 12 residues. CDR3 bases: TGTGCCTGGAGTGTGTTCGGTTACGAGCAGTACTTC. Translated, it gives CAWSVFGYEQYF.

This clonotype came up a few times. This chain uses TRBV19 with TRBJ2-3, with D unresolved. CDR1 LNHDA and CDR2 SQIVND come from the germline V gene (reference sequence). The CDR3 contains 15 residues. The V and J ends lost 1 base and 1 base respectively, with 9 bases between them. The CDR3 loop reads CASSIGVQRTDTQYF. CDR3 DNA sequence: TGTGCCAGTAGTATAGGGGTGCAGCGCACAGATACGCAGTATTTT.

This clonotype occurred many times. This rearrangement joins TRBV5-1 to TRBJ1-4; possibly TRBD1 for D (5 bases). The germline V gene has CDR1 SGHRS and CDR2 YFSETQ. Trimming cost V 0 bases and J 5 bases, with 11 bases left between them. This CDR3 region has 15 residues. The CDR3 bases are TGCGCCAGCAGCTTGGTGGGCAGGGAGAATGAAAAACTGTTTTTT. The encoded protein is CASSLVGRENEKLFF.

This clonotype has ten or more counts. As DNA, the CDR3 is TGTGCCAGCAGTTTAATACTTTGGAATCAGCCCCAGCATTTT. Residues: CASSLILWNQPQHF. The rearrangement uses TRBV28 and TRBJ1-5; D not certain. CDR1 and CDR2 (germline): MDHEN, SYDVKM. The CDR3 length is 14 residues. The V end lost 2 bases, the J end lost 4 bases, and 9 bases lay between the germline ends.

V gene TRBV6-1 combines with J gene TRBJ2-2; D is unresolved. This CDR3 comprises 16 residues. In germline, CDR1 is MNHNS, CDR2 SASEGT. Trimming pared 5 bases from V and 5 bases from J, leaving 18 bases between. CDR3 in DNA: TGTGCCAGCAGTTCCCTCAAATCTCAAACTACCGGGGAGCTGTTTTTT. As protein: CASSSLKSQTTGELFF.

This clonotype was counted only a few times. V and J are TRBV10-3 and TRBJ2-7; 9 bases map to TRBD1. CDR3 length: 14 amino acids. Germline CDR1 and CDR2: ENHRY and SYGVKD. V shed 6 bases, J shed 5 bases, and the junction held 8 bases outside the gene matches. CDR3 region: CAIREGTGIDEQYF. The CDR3 region has the DNA TGTGCCATCAGAGAGGGGACAGGGATCGACGAGCAGTACTTC.

The chain employs TRBV15 and TRBJ2-5; TRBD1 aligns across 10 bases. V lost 2 bases, J lost 5 bases, and 8 bases stayed unmatched. Germline V CDR1 and CDR2: LNHNV, YYDKDF (reference sequence). The CDR3 loop spans 16 amino acids. The CDR3 bases are TGTGCCACCAGCAGAACAACCGGGACAGGGGACGAGACCCAGTACTTC. This translates into CATSRTTGTGDETQYF.

V usage is TRBV28 and J usage is TRBJ2-3, with 12 bases matching TRBD2. CDR1 and CDR2 (germline): MDHEN, SYDVKM. The CDR3 extends over 15 amino acids. With V trimmed by 5 bases and J by 5 bases, 5 bases remained unmatched. CDR3 sequence (DNA): TGTGCCAGCAGTCACCTAGCGGGAGGGGTAGATACGCAGTATTTT. It specifies CASSHLAGGVDTQYF.

This clonotype was counted a few times. A much more abundant neighbour one base away suggests this may be a read error. The chain combines TRBV7-2 with TRBJ2-5, with 14 nucleotides matching TRBD2. The germline V gene encodes CDR1 SGHTA and CDR2 FQGNSA. There are 20 residues in the CDR3. CDR3 nucleotides: TGTGCCAGCAGCTTAGAGGGCAGGACTAGCGGGAGGATCTACCAAGAGGCCCAGTACTTC. Its translation: CASSLEGRTSGRIYQEAQYF.

There are many counts of this clonotype. This sequence joins TRBV29-1 and TRBJ2-3; D gene unclear. Germline CDR1 is SQVTM and CDR2 is ANQGSEA. V was shortened by 4 bases and J by 0 bases, with 11 bases between the two germline ends. The CDR3 consists of 14 residues. CDR3 region: CSVAGRLSTDTQYF. Written as DNA, the CDR3 is TGCAGCGTTGCAGGAAGACTTAGCACAGATACGCAGTATTTT.

In this sample, this clonotype turned up many times. V is TRBV14 and J is TRBJ1-1; D gene uncertain. This CDR3 has 14 amino acids. V shed 1 base and J shed 4 bases, with 10 bases lying between them. Germline V CDR1 and CDR2: SGHDN, FVKESK. The CDR3 DNA reads TGTGCCAGCAGCCAAGCCGCTGGAGGCACTGAAGCTTTCTTT. Translated: CASSQAAGGTEAFF.

This clonotype was seen many times. J is TRBJ2-5 and V is TRBV27; 10 nucleotides agree with TRBD1. With V trimmed by 3 bases and J by 10 bases, 8 bases remained unmatched. This CDR3 is built from 14 residues. The germline V gene encodes CDR1 MNHEY and CDR2 SMNVEV (reference sequence). The CDR3 nucleotides are TGTGCCAGCAGTTTTTCCCGGGACAGGGGAGTCCAGTACTTC. Translated: CASSFSRDRGVQYF.

This clonotype was recorded a few times. CDR3 protein: CASSYSPWREGHYEQFF. The CDR3 coding sequence is TGTGCCAGCAGTTACTCCCCCTGGCGGGAGGGCCACTATGAGCAGTTCTTC. V is TRBV6-5 and J is TRBJ2-1; 9 positions agree with TRBD2. With V trimmed by 0 bases and J by 8 bases, 11 bases remained unmatched. The CDR3 sequence is 17 residues long. The germline gives CDR1 MNHEY, CDR2 SVGAGI.

This chain joins TRBV18 and TRBJ2-1; perhaps TRBD2 as D (7 bases). Germline loops: CDR1 KGHSH, CDR2 LQKENI. The CDR3 spans 18 residues. V was trimmed by 3 bases and J by 0 bases, leaving 18 bases between them. The CDR3 here is CASSPYSGGSGSYNEQFF. In DNA form, the CDR3 reads TGTGCCAGCTCACCGTACTCGGGGGGCTCGGGCTCCTACAATGAGCAGTTCTTC.

This clonotype was seen only a few times. The gene calls are TRBV5-1 and TRBJ2-6, with D possibly being TRBD2 (6 bases). Germline CDR1 and CDR2: SGHRS and YFSETQ. This CDR3 has 17 residues. The V gene lost 1 base and the J gene lost 4 bases, with 15 bases spanning the gap. The CDR3 nucleotides read TGCGCCAGCAGCTTGCCCATAGGAGGGTCCGGGGCCAACGTCCTGACTTTC. Its translation is CASSLPIGGSGANVLTF.

In this sample, this clonotype turned up many times. The V call is TRBV11-2, the J call TRBJ2-1; D remains unclear. V was pared by 5 bases and J by 15 bases, with 17 bases between. Germline V lookup: CDR1 SGHAT, CDR2 FQNNGV. CDR3 size: 12 residues. The CDR3 DNA reads TGTGCCAGCAGCCCCGTGCTGGCGAACCTGTTCTTC. Amino acids: CASSPVLANLFF.